This T cell receptor beta chain derives from a study of blood T cell repertoires in COVID-19. Study in general: From T cells, B-cell-depleted T cells, or PBMCs came the material, which was cDNA or gDNA.

The CDR3 length is 14 residues. Germline V gene lookup returns CDR1 MNHNS and CDR2 SASEGT. Trimming took off 3 bases at V and 2 bases at J, with 11 bases between the two ends. TCRdb's table, derived via immunoSEQ multiplex PCR, lists solely in-frame clones and lacks some. The repertoire consists of over 150,000 clones, with around nine tenths occurring once and the leading ten covering under 0.7%. Source material: peripheral blood. The source is a man in his fifties or sixties with COVID-19, enrolled during active disease. The genes are TRBV6-1 and TRBJ2-7, with TRBD1 as a possible D gene (7 bases). The CDR3 spells CASSEQGGTYEQYF. The CDR3 nucleotides read TGTGCCAGCAGTGAGCAGGGGGGTACCTACGAGCAGTACTTC.